Listed here are 8 T cell receptor beta chains from one sample, sequenced in a study of T-cell memory formation after mild COVID-19. TCRdb reanalysed the 5' RACE reads using MiXCR and keeps one entry per CDR3 protein. Of a few hundred thousand distinct CDR3 sequences in the sample, under 30% were seen once. Sample: PBMCs or a T cell subset sorted from them (not recorded which). These receptors originate from an adult woman who had mild COVID-19 (a few samples of this study predate the infection). Cell type and time point are not known.

This clonotype has just a few counts. The chain has TRBV24-1 and TRBJ1-2; D is possibly TRBD1 (5 bases). Germline V gene lookup returns CDR1 KGHDR and CDR2 SFDVKD. The CDR3 is 13 amino acids. V dropped 5 bases and J dropped 4 bases, with 10 bases sitting between them. For the CDR3, the DNA is TGTGCCACCAGTGCTTCGGACACCTATGGCTACACCTTC. Translating it yields CATSASDTYGYTF.

The chain employs TRBV12-3 or TRBV12-4 and TRBJ1-1, with unresolved D. Trimming removed 10 bases from V and 0 bases from J, with 9 bases in between. This CDR3 is 12 amino acids long. CDR3 sequence (DNA): TGTGCCATCCGGGCCCTGAACACTGAAGCTTTCTTT. Protein: CAIRALNTEAFF.

In its sample, this clonotype was seen a few times. This chain joins TRBV3-1 and TRBJ2-7, with D perhaps TRBD1 (6 bases). The CDR3 has 13 amino acids. In germline, CDR1 is LGHDT, CDR2 YNNKEL (reference sequence). The V end was cut by 4 bases, the J end by 6 bases, with 13 bases between. The CDR3, as DNA: TGTGCCAGCAGCCCCGTGGCCAGGGGCGAGCAGTACTTC. This translates into CASSPVARGEQYF.

CDR3 amino acids: CASSKGGSLIAGSEQYF. Here the CDR3 DNA reads TGTGCCAGCAGCAAAGGCGGCAGTCTTATAGCGGGGTCCGAGCAGTACTTC. J is TRBJ2-7 and V is TRBV21-1; the DNA was not used to check the table's D call, TRBD2. TRBV21-1 has pseudogene status. The CDR3 extends over 17 amino acids.

The CDR3 nucleotides read TGTGCCAGCAGCCCTCCAGGGAATTGGTACGAGCAGTACTTC. This codes for CASSPPGNWYEQYF. V usage is TRBV7-8 and J usage is TRBJ2-7, with D maybe TRBD1 (5 bases). V was cut by 5 bases and J by 4 bases, with 15 bases left in between. Germline-derived CDR1 and CDR2 are SGHVS and FQNEAQ. The CDR3 extends over 14 amino acids. Variable domain in full (rest from reference TRBV7-8 and TRBJ2-7): GAGVSQSPRYKVAKRGQDVALRCDPISGHVSLFWYQQALGQGPEFLTYFQNEAQLDKSGLPSDRFFAERPEGSVSTLKIQRTQQEDSAVYLCASSPPGNWYEQYFGPGTRLTVT.

The CDR3 DNA reads as TGTGCCAGCAGTTTAGCCGGGGGGGCCCCAGAGCAGTTCTTC. This codes for CASSLAGGAPEQFF. The chain combines TRBV27 with TRBJ2-1, with 8 positions matching TRBD2. J gave up 10 bases and V 2 bases, and 7 bases lay outside the gene matches. The CDR3 is made up of 14 amino acids. CDR1 MNHEY and CDR2 SMNVEV come from the germline V gene (reference sequence).

V gene TRBV6-2 or TRBV6-3 combines with J gene TRBJ2-1; TRBD2 might be the D (5 bases). This CDR3 is built from 14 residues. Germline V CDR1 and CDR2: MNHEY, SVGEGT. The V end was cut by 3 bases, the J end by 6 bases, with 12 bases between. The CDR3 region has the DNA TGTGCCAGCAGTTATGAGGGAGAACGCAATGAGCAGTTCTTC. Translation: CASSYEGERNEQFF.

The count of this clonotype is one. V gene TRBV6-6 combines with J gene TRBJ2-5; 9 positions agree with TRBD2. The CDR3 extends over 15 amino acids. CDR1 and CDR2 from the germline V gene are MNHNY and SVGAGI (reference sequence). After removal of 6 bases from V and 5 bases from J, the junction contained 10 bases not matched to a gene. The chain's CDR3 is CASSQSGGIGETQYF. CDR3 DNA sequence: TGTGCCAGCAGCCAAAGCGGGGGGATTGGGGAGACCCAGTACTTC.